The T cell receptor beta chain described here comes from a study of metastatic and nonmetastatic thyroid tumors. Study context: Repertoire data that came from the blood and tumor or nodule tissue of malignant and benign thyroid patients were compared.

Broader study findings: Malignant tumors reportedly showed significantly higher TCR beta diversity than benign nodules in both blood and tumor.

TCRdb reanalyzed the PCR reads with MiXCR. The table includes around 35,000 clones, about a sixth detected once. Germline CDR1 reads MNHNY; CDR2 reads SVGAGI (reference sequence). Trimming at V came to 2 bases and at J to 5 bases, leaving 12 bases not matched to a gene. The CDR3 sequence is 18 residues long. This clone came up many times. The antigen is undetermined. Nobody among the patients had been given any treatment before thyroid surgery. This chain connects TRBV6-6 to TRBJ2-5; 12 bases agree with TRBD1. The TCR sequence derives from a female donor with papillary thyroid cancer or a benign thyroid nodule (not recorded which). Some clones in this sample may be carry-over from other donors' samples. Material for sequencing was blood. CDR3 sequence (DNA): TGTGCCAGCAGTTACAACCCCCGGGACAGGGGGCGAGGGGAGACCCAGTACTTC. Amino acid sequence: CASSYNPRDRGRGETQYF.